This entry lists 27 T cell receptor beta chains sequenced from one sample in a study of cytomegalovirus exposure and HLA in healthy donors. PCR used 60 Vbeta primers and 13 Jbeta primers. Data came from immunoSEQ multiplex PCR; TCRdb stores just in-frame clones and leaves some out. The sample shows tens of thousands of clones, 60% to 85% of them seen only once. Specimen: PBMCs. Receptors originate from a man aged 35 to 55 in good health and CMV-seronegative.

This clone was counted only a few times. V usage is TRBV11-3 and J usage is TRBJ2-3, with TRBD1 matching 12 bases. V lost 4 bases and J lost 2; bases outside the gene matches: 1. CDR3 length: 15 residues. Germline-derived CDR1 and CDR2 are SGHNT and YENEEA. CDR3 sequence: CASSSGQGATDTQYF. CDR3 in DNA: TGTGCCAGCAGCTCGGGACAGGGGGCCACAGATACGCAGTATTTT.

Only one count was recorded for this clone. The chain is built from TRBV30 and TRBJ2-7, with 8 bases matching TRBD1. The length of the CDR3 is 15 residues. V dropped 2 bases and J dropped 3; count of bases not matched to a gene: 9. The germline V gene encodes CDR1 GTSNPN and CDR2 SVGIG (reference sequence). The CDR3 loop reads CAWSSPPTGDYEQYF. For the CDR3, the DNA is TGTGCCTGGAGTTCCCCTCCGACAGGGGACTACGAGCAGTACTTC.

This clone was seen a single time. The genes are TRBV21-1 and TRBJ2-7; the table names TRBD2, a call not compared with the DNA. TRBV21-1 is tagged as a pseudogene. The CDR3 consists of 15 residues. The CDR3 protein is CASSGQTSRYYEQYF. As DNA, the CDR3 is TGTGCCAGCAGCGGCCAGACTAGCCGTTATTACGAGCAGTACTTC.

The V call is TRBV28, the J call TRBJ1-1; D unclear. The germline gives CDR1 MDHEN, CDR2 SYDVKM. The CDR3 loop spans 12 amino acids. The ends were cut back, 7 bases at V and 10 bases at J, with 16 bases in the middle. The CDR3 spells CASTPVEGLAFF. Written as DNA, the CDR3 is TGTGCCAGCACCCCCGTCGAGGGTTTAGCTTTCTTT.

The V and J genes are TRBV5-1 and TRBJ1-1; D gene unclear. Germline V gene lookup returns CDR1 SGHRS and CDR2 YFSETQ. Trimming took 4 bases from V and 0 from J, leaving 13 bases between them. The CDR3 has 15 residues. CDR3 in DNA: TGCGCCAGCAGCCCCAGCGGAGAGTTGAACACTGAAGCTTTCTTT. It encodes CASSPSGELNTEAFF.

This sequence joins TRBV6-6 and TRBJ1-1; 8 bases are a match to TRBD1. The junction had 11 bases not matched to a gene; V was cut back by 7 bases and J by 4 bases. Germline assignment: CDR1 MNHNY and CDR2 SVGAGI (reference sequence). The CDR3 sequence is 15 residues long. CDR3 in amino acids: CASTPAGGVRTEAFF. The CDR3 DNA is TGTGCCAGCACCCCGGCAGGGGGCGTTCGCACTGAAGCTTTCTTT.

V is TRBV6-6 and J is TRBJ2-7, with D tentatively TRBD1 (6 bases). The CDR3 totals 14 residues. V dropped 8 bases and J dropped 5 bases, with 19 bases sitting between them. CDR1 and CDR2 (germline): MNHNY, SVGAGI (reference sequence). For the CDR3, the DNA is TGTGCCAGCCTAATGACTGGACAGCCGAACGAGCAGTACTTC. Amino acid sequence: CASLMTGQPNEQYF.

This chain connects TRBV11-1 to TRBJ2-5, with D possibly being TRBD1 (7 bases). The V end was cut by 1 base, the J end by 5 bases, with 20 bases between. The CDR3 is 17 residues long. Germline assignment: CDR1 SGHAT and CDR2 FQDESV (reference sequence). The chain's CDR3 is CASSLGVGGTVDETQYF. CDR3 DNA sequence: TGTGCCAGCAGCTTAGGGGTTGGGGGGACAGTAGACGAGACCCAGTACTTC.

The J gene is TRBJ2-5, the V gene TRBV4-1; D is unresolved. This CDR3 is built from 15 residues. Germline-derived CDR1 and CDR2 are MGHRA and YSYEKL. V lost 0 bases, J lost 3 bases, and 11 bases lay in between. The CDR3, as DNA: TGCGCCAGCAGCCAAGATTACAGTAAAAAAGAGACCCAGTACTTC. Amino acid sequence: CASSQDYSKKETQYF.

This rearrangement joins TRBV29-1 to TRBJ2-6; D not certain. The CDR3 totals 15 residues. With 3 bases removed from V and 0 bases from J, the gap between germline ends came to 9 bases. Germline assignment: CDR1 SQVTM and CDR2 ANQGSEA. The CDR3 is CSVEVPDSGANVLTF. DNA for the CDR3: TGCAGCGTTGAGGTTCCAGACTCTGGGGCCAACGTCCTGACTTTC.

This clone was counted only a few times. Here the CDR3 DNA reads TGTGCCAGCAGTGCCTCTGAGTTCTTACTCGGAAACACCATATATTTT. Its protein is CASSASEFLLGNTIYF. J is TRBJ1-3 and V is TRBV2; D remains unclear. CDR3 length: 16 residues. Trimming shortened V by 4 bases and J by 4 bases, and 17 bases separated the two germline ends. Germline CDR1 and CDR2: SNHLY and FYNNEI. Together with reference TRBV2 and TRBJ1-3, the CDR3 gives the full variable domain: EPEVTQTPSHQVTQMGQEVILRCVPISNHLYFYWYRQILGQKVEFLVSFYNNEISEKSEIFDDQFSVERPDGSNFTLKIRSTKLEDSAMYFCASSASEFLLGNTIYFGEGSWLTVV.

V gene TRBV27 combines with J gene TRBJ1-5, with D hard to call. Germline loops: CDR1 MNHEY, CDR2 SMNVEV (reference sequence). CDR3 length equals 14 residues. V gave up 2 bases and J gave up 1 base, with 6 bases separating them. The CDR3 region is CASSLKRSNQPQHF. CDR3 DNA sequence: TGTGCCAGCAGTTTAAAGAGGAGCAATCAGCCCCAGCATTTT.

This sequence joins TRBV14 and TRBJ2-7; a possible D gene is TRBD1 (5 bases). V lost 5 bases to trimming and J lost 2 bases, with 16 bases between them. The CDR3 length is 15 residues. The germline V gene has CDR1 SGHDN and CDR2 FVKESK. CDR3 bases: TGTGCCAGCAGCTACTCACCAGGGCCCGCCTACGAGCAGTACTTC. Its protein product is CASSYSPGPAYEQYF.

This chain joins TRBV28 and TRBJ2-7; 15 nucleotides line up with TRBD2. The trim removed 2 bases at V and 0 bases at J, leaving 11 bases unmatched. In germline, CDR1 is MDHEN, CDR2 SYDVKM. This CDR3 comprises 20 residues. This CDR3 reads CASSLIGRGLAGGSSYEQYF. CDR3 DNA sequence: TGTGCCAGCAGTTTAATTGGTCGAGGACTAGCGGGAGGGAGCTCCTACGAGCAGTACTTC.

The chain's CDR3 is CASSQVGAAYEQYF. Here the CDR3 DNA reads TGTGCCAGCAGCCAAGTCGGAGCCGCCTACGAGCAGTACTTC. The rearrangement joins TRBV4-2 to TRBJ2-7; D uncertain. There are 14 residues in the CDR3. Deletions cut 1 base from V and 2 bases from J, with 9 bases between. Germline V gene data show CDR1 as LGHNA and CDR2 as YNFKEQ.

The chain links TRBV18 to TRBJ1-3; D might be TRBD1 (5 bases). This CDR3 has 15 amino acids. Per germline, CDR1 KGHSH and CDR2 LQKENI. The V end was cut by 3 bases, the J end by 0 bases, with 9 bases between. Here the CDR3 reads CASSPGGGSGNTIYF. For the CDR3, the DNA is TGTGCCAGCTCACCTGGGGGAGGCTCTGGAAACACCATATATTTT.

CDR3 loop: CSVETGGETQYF. The CDR3 nucleotides are TGCAGCGTTGAAACAGGGGGAGAGACCCAGTACTTC. The chain carries TRBV29-1 and TRBJ2-5, with 8 bases identical to TRBD1. Looked up from germline, CDR1 is SQVTM and CDR2 is ANQGSEA. The V and J ends lost 2 bases and 4 bases, in that order; junction bases with no gene match: 0. The CDR3 covers 12 residues.

The V call is TRBV30, the J call TRBJ1-5, with no clear D. The V gene's germline CDR1 is GTSNPN and CDR2 SVGIG (reference sequence). The ends were cut back, 0 bases at V and 4 bases at J, with 10 bases in the middle. There are 14 residues in the CDR3. CDR3 loop: CAWSVKQLNQPQHF. The CDR3 coding sequence is TGTGCCTGGAGTGTAAAACAGCTTAATCAGCCCCAGCATTTT.

The chain links TRBV27 to TRBJ2-7; the match to TRBD1 covers 8 bases. Germline V CDR1 and CDR2: MNHEY, SMNVEV (reference sequence). The ends lost 6 bases at V and 4 bases at J; junction bases unmatched: 8. CDR3 length equals 14 residues. This chain's CDR3 is CASSRQGTLYEQYF. CDR3 coding DNA: TGTGCCAGCAGCCGACAGGGGACTTTATACGAGCAGTACTTC.

A note on this clone: The sample contains more than one DNA sequence encoding this CDR3. V and J are TRBV19 and TRBJ2-7; maybe TRBD1 (6 bases). The length of the CDR3 is 13 residues. Trimming removed 1 base at V and 3 bases at J, with 7 bases between. Per germline, CDR1 LNHDA and CDR2 SQIVND (reference sequence). The DNA for the CDR3 is TGTGCCAGTAGTATAGGCAGGGGCTACGAGCAGTACTTC. Its protein product is CASSIGRGYEQYF. The variable domain in full, with the rest retrieved from reference TRBV19 and TRBJ2-7, is DGGITQSPKYLFRKEGQNVTLSCEQNLNHDAMYWYRQDPGQGLRLIYYSQIVNDFQKGDIAEGYSVSREKKESFPLTVTSAQKNPTAFYLCASSIGRGYEQYFGPGTRLTVT.

This clone came up once. The V and J genes are TRBV5-1 and TRBJ1-6; 7 nucleotides agree with TRBD1. V was pared by 9 bases and J by 5 bases, with 8 bases of the junction left unmatched. The CDR3 runs 14 residues. Germline-derived CDR1 and CDR2 are SGHRS and YFSETQ. Here the CDR3 reads CATKGQGDNSPLHF. In DNA form, the CDR3 reads TGCGCCACCAAGGGTCAGGGGGATAATTCACCCCTCCACTTT.

The rearrangement links TRBV5-6 to TRBJ1-2, with TRBD1 identical over 9 bases. The germline V gene has CDR1 SGHDT and CDR2 YYEEEE. The CDR3 covers 15 residues. The V and J ends lost 4 bases and 4 bases, in that order; junction bases with no gene match: 8. Here the CDR3 reads CASSIQGAYSYGYTF. The CDR3 DNA is TGTGCCAGCAGCATACAGGGGGCATATAGCTATGGCTACACCTTC.

The chain employs TRBV19 and TRBJ2-5; D is unclear. Near its end, the DNA agrees better with TRBJ2-7, so the J call may be wrong. The CDR3 sequence is 15 residues long. The V gene's germline CDR1 is LNHDA and CDR2 SQIVND (reference sequence). CDR3 nucleotides: TGTGCCAGTAGTATCTCCTCTCAAAGCTCCTACGAGCAGTACTTC. As protein: CASSISSQSSYEQYF.

The chain employs TRBV7-3 and TRBJ2-5, with 8 positions matching TRBD2. Germline V gives CDR1 SGHTA, CDR2 FQGTGA. J was trimmed by 2 bases and V by 1 base; bases with no gene match: 3. The CDR3 contains 15 residues. CDR3 region: CASSLMGTRQETQYF. DNA of the CDR3: TGTGCCAGCAGCTTAATGGGGACTAGACAAGAGACCCAGTACTTC.

This clone has a single count. The CDR3 protein is CASSKARAVTPQHF. As DNA, the CDR3 is TGTGCCAGTAGTAAGGCGAGGGCCGTCACGCCCCAGCATTTT. The V call is TRBV19, the J call TRBJ1-5; no firm D call. Germline V CDR1 and CDR2: LNHDA, SQIVND (reference sequence). This CDR3 spans 14 amino acids. Trimming cost V 4 bases and J 9 bases, with 16 bases left between them.

The chain is built from TRBV9 and TRBJ2-2; possibly TRBD1 for D (6 bases). V shed 4 bases and J shed 3 bases, with 16 bases lying between them. From germline, CDR1 is SGDLS and CDR2 YYNGEE. This CDR3 spans 16 amino acids. CDR3 residues: CASSQGTPGDTGELFF. The CDR3 nucleotides are TGTGCCAGCAGCCAGGGGACCCCAGGGGACACCGGGGAGCTGTTTTTT.

The rearrangement links TRBV21-1 to TRBJ2-2; the table's TRBD1 call for D was not verified on the DNA. TRBV21-1 corresponds to a pseudogene. CDR3 length: 15 amino acids. The CDR3 protein is CASSISDRGLGELFF. The CDR3 nucleotides are TGTGCCAGCAGCATAAGCGACAGGGGACTCGGGGAGCTGTTTTTT.